This T cell receptor beta chain was recovered during a study of T cell repertoires in cytomegalovirus infection. The V gene lost 0 bases and the J gene lost 1 base, with 10 bases spanning the gap. Germline CDR1 SGHNT, CDR2 YENEEA. The length of the CDR3 is 16 residues. This clonotype was detected a few times. Its antigen is not known. Study-wide results and limits: The ex vivo response showed dominance by HLA-C-restricted CMV-specific TCR beta clonotypes. Frequencies of public TCR beta families were cumulated, and this identified carriers of CMV plus the relevant HLA.

TCRdb independently ran MiXCR on the reads; one entry per CDR3 protein. The table has 700,000 to 950,000 distinct CDR3 sequences, about 30% seen once. This TCR was sampled from a human donor in good health (CMV status not recorded). Some clones in this sample may be carry-over from other donors' samples. The source material was cultured CD8+ T cells from PBMCs, sampled from culture after CMV antigen stimulation. The chain combines TRBV11-3 with TRBJ2-4; D may be TRBD2 (6 bases). The CDR3 here is CASSLDSGVAKNIQYF. DNA of the CDR3: TGTGCCAGCAGCTTAGACTCGGGGGTGGCCAAAAACATTCAGTACTTC.